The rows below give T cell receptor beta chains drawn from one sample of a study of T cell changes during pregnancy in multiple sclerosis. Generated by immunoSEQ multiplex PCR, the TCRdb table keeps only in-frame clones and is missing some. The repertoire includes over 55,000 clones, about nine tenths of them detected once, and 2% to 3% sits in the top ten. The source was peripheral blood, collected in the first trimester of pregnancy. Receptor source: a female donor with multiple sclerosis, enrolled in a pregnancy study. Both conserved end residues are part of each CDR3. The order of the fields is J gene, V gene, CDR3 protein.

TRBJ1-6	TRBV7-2	CASSSIGQGPLHF
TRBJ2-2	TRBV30	CAWSVSPGRGNTGELFF
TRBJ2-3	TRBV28	CASSRIGRITDTQYF
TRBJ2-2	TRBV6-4	CASSQNQGTGRAGELFF
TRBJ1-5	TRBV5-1	CASSEGQLNQPQHF
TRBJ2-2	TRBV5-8	CASNGAGELFF
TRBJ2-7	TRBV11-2	CASSLVPGYEQYF
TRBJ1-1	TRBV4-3	CASSQETPGTGGTEAFF
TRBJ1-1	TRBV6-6	CASSRQGLNTEAFF
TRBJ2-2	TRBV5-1	CASSLNTFQGNTGELFF
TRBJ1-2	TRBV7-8	CASSLPDGGYGYTF
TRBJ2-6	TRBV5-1	CASSNGRGSSGANVLTF
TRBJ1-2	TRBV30	CAWSDLNYGYTF
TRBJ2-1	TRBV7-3	CASSPQLYNEQFF
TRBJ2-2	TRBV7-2	CATSRGRSGELFF
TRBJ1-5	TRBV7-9	CASSSRTGDQPQHF
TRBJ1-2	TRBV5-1	CASSRTAGKVDYTF
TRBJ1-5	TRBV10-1	CASSESGGDQPQHF
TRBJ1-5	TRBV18	CASSPNDRGGSQPQHF
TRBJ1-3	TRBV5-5	CASSSATGNTIYF
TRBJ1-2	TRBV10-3	CAISGQGDGYTF
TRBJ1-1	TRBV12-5	CASGSPAGTLNTEAFF
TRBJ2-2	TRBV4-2	CASSQVWAGGTTNTGELFF
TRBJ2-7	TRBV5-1	CASMDQTGDEQYF
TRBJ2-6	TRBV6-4	CASSPDSAVDSGANVLTF
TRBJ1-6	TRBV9	CASSGLTAHNSPLHF
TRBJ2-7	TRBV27	CASSGTIGRTYEQYF
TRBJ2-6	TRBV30	CAWTGQGAAGANVLTF
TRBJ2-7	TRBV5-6	CASSLGDLTGWRHEQYF
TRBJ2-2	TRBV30	CAWRQGSGTPGELFF
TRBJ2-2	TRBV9	CASSVGGGARAGELFF
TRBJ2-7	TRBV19	CASSIDDRSYEQYF
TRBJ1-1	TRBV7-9	CASSRSFVSNTEAFF
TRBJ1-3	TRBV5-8	CASSLGQLSGNTIYF
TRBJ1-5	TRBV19	CASSMGLWNQPQHF
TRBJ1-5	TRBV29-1	CSASTGAQSNQPQHF
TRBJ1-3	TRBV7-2	CASSPTGSRGSVSGNTIYF
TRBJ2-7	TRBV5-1	CASSFSSYEQYF
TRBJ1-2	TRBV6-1	CASSEMTALVSYGYTF
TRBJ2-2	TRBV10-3	CAISRGGPNGELFF
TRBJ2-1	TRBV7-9	CASSLTSGAHNEQFF
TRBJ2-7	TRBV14	CASSQDLGGFYEQYF
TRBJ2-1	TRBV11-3	CASSRGTGVYNEQFF
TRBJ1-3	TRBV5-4	CASSDWSDSTSGNTIYF
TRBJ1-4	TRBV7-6	CASSLGSGEKLFF
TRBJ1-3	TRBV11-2	CASSSQGLSGNTIYF
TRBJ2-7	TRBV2	CASRGLADEQYF
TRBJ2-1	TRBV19	CASSIEGGLSYNEQFF
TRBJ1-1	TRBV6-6	CASSSQGGNTEAFF
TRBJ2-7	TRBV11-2	CASSLGEGLFYEQYF